Each of the 11 T cell receptor beta chains below was sequenced from the same sample in a study of OX40 agonist ivuxolimab in advanced cancers. The protocol used for the library was the immunoSEQ multiplex PCR assay. TCRdb stores this immuneACCESS table with in-frame sequences only. Part of the clones is absent; in the studies checked, under half of the shortfall reflects unresolved V genes, and no reason is known for the rest. For this sample the table gives roughly 38,000 clones, of which more than 70% were detected only once. Jointly, the top ten make up approximately 0.5% of the sample. Source: CD4+ or CD8+ T cells sorted from blood, taken in a trial of the OX40 agonist ivuxolimab. The receptor source for this set is an adult with an advanced solid tumor such as melanoma, head and neck, liver or kidney cancer.

The rearrangement joins TRBV2 to TRBJ2-7; D ambiguous. Trimming stripped 3 bases from V and 5 bases from J, with 5 bases between. The CDR3 length is 11 residues. The V gene's germline CDR1 is SNHLY and CDR2 FYNNEI. The CDR3 DNA sequence: TGTGCCAGCAGTGATATAGACGAGCAGTACTTC. Translation: CASSDIDEQYF.

The V and J genes are TRBV28 and TRBJ2-7; D perhaps matches TRBD2 (5 bases). Per germline, CDR1 MDHEN and CDR2 SYDVKM. Trimming cost V 9 bases and J 2 bases, with 20 bases left between them. The CDR3 is 15 residues long. The DNA of the CDR3 is TGTGCCAGTAAAATGCGTACGGGGAGTCCCTACGAGCAGTACTTC. Residues: CASKMRTGSPYEQYF.

The J gene is TRBJ2-3, the V gene TRBV5-6; no definite D call. CDR3 size: 14 residues. CDR1 SGHDT and CDR2 YYEEEE come from the germline V gene. Trimming removed 0 bases from V and 0 bases from J, with 5 bases in between. The CDR3 spells CASSLAYSTDTQYF. DNA for the CDR3: TGTGCCAGCAGCTTGGCCTATAGCACAGATACGCAGTATTTT.

Here the CDR3 DNA reads TGCGCCAGCAGCCAACAAACAGGACAGGGGTTTGACGAGCAGTACTTC. It is translated as CASSQQTGQGFDEQYF. The chain couples TRBV4-1 to TRBJ2-7, with TRBD1 identical over 9 bases. The J segment lost 5 bases and the V segment lost 2 bases, leaving 10 bases of the junction unmatched. The CDR3 runs 16 residues. Germline lookup yields CDR1 MGHRA and CDR2 YSYEKL.

This rearrangement joins TRBV5-8 to TRBJ1-1; unclear D gene. The CDR3 runs 15 residues. V shed 4 bases and J shed 0 bases, with 13 bases lying between them. Germline CDR1 reads SGHTS; CDR2 reads YDEGEE. The CDR3 nucleotides read TGTGCCAGCAGCCCGTTTACACGCATGAACACTGAAGCTTTCTTT. Translation: CASSPFTRMNTEAFF.

The chain combines TRBV7-9 with TRBJ2-7; no definite D call. V was trimmed by 1 base and J by 1 base, leaving 8 bases between them. From germline, CDR1 is SEHNR and CDR2 FQNEAQ (reference sequence). This CDR3 comprises 14 residues. CDR3 sequence: CASSLGAQSYEQYF. The CDR3 nucleotides are TGTGCCAGCAGCTTAGGGGCGCAGTCCTACGAGCAGTACTTC.

The V call is TRBV28, the J call TRBJ2-7, with 7 bases fitting TRBD1. V lost 7 bases to trimming and J lost 1 base; unmatched junction nucleotides: 4. The CDR3 loop spans 13 amino acids. Germline CDR1 reads MDHEN; CDR2 reads SYDVKM. CDR3 sequence (DNA): TGTGCCAGCACCAGGGACAGTTCCTACGAGCAGTACTTC. Protein: CASTRDSSYEQYF.

The chain links TRBV2 to TRBJ2-6; no reliable D call. Per germline, CDR1 SNHLY and CDR2 FYNNEI. V dropped 7 bases and J dropped 1 base, with 8 bases sitting between them. The length of the CDR3 is 14 residues. As DNA, the CDR3 is TGTGCCAGCACGAGGCGGTCTGGGGCCAACGTCCTGACTTTC. Translated, it gives CASTRRSGANVLTF.

V gene TRBV7-2 combines with J gene TRBJ1-2; 12 nucleotides line up with TRBD1. Germline assignment: CDR1 SGHTA and CDR2 FQGNSA. V dropped 6 bases and J dropped 8; count of bases not matched to a gene: 16. The CDR3 contains 17 residues. CDR3 sequence (DNA): TGTGCCAGCAGATACCCGGGACAGGGGGCCAGAGGTTCGGGCTACACCTTC. As protein: CASRYPGQGARGSGYTF.

In DNA, the CDR3 is TGTGCCAGCAGCCAGGGCCTAGGGATTTATTATGGCTACACCTTC. This gives the protein CASSQGLGIYYGYTF. The rearrangement links TRBV14 to TRBJ1-2; D remains unclear. There are 15 residues in the CDR3. The V end lost 3 bases, the J end lost 5 bases, and 16 bases lay between the germline ends. Germline CDR1 is SGHDN and CDR2 is FVKESK. The full variable domain, in which reference TRBV14 and TRBJ1-2 provide the parts outside the CDR3, is EAGVTQFPSHSVIEKGQTVTLRCDPISGHDNLYWYRRVMGKEIKFLLHFVKESKQDESGMPNNRFLAERTGGTYSTLKVQPAELEDSGVYFCASSQGLGIYYGYTFGSGTRLTVV.

The table lists this clone with a few counts. One junction end does not reproduce the germline sequence, and a read error may be involved. This sequence joins TRBV7-2 and TRBJ1-1, with D unresolved. This CDR3 contains 12 residues. In germline, CDR1 is SGHTA, CDR2 FQGNSA. CDR3 nucleotides: TGTGCCAGCAGCTTAGTCCACACCGAAGCTTTCTTT. This translates into CASSLVHTEAFF. Together with reference TRBV7-2 and TRBJ1-1, the CDR3 gives the full variable domain: GAGVSQSPSNKVTEKGKDVELRCDPISGHTALYWYRQSLGQGLEFLIYFQGNSAPDKSGLPSDRFSAERTGGSVSTLTIQRTQQEDSAVYLCASSLVHTEAFFGQGTRLTVV.